This T cell receptor beta chain emerged from a study of OX40 agonist ivuxolimab in advanced cancers. Study in general: Earlier anti-PD-1, anti-PD-L1 or anti-CTLA-4 therapy was permitted; 30% to 50% had received some. Study-level results: Researchers did not establish what antigens the expanded peripheral T cells target.

Germline-derived CDR1 and CDR2 are MNHEY and SVGAGI. Trimming shortened V by 7 bases and J by 5 bases, and 9 bases separated the two germline ends. This CDR3 comprises 12 residues. Blood got drawn at baseline, again on cycle 4 day 1, and then on cycle 7 day 1. The assay was immunoSEQ multiplex PCR, and TCRdb's table has in-frame clones only and misses some. The table has around 94,000 clones, around 86% seen once. Comment on this clone: The antigen is not known.

The TCR was taken from an adult with an advanced solid tumor such as melanoma, head and neck, liver or kidney cancer. The specimen comprised CD4+ or CD8+ T cells sorted from blood, sampled in a trial of the OX40 agonist ivuxolimab. V usage is TRBV6-5 and J usage is TRBJ1-5; a weak D match, TRBD1 (6 bases). The DNA for the CDR3 is TGTGCCAGCATAACAGGGTATCAGCCCCAGCATTTT. Its translation: CASITGYQPQHF.